This passage covers 3 T cell receptor beta chains from one sample sequenced in a study of blood T cell repertoires in COVID-19. Clones were sequenced by immunoSEQ multiplex PCR, and TCRdb holds only the in-frame ones, with some missing. The profile shows about 50,000 clones, around 90% of them singletons. Sequencing was performed on peripheral blood. These receptors were obtained from a human donor in a cohort sampled during active COVID-19.

The chain employs TRBV27 and TRBJ2-5; D uncertain. Looked up from germline, CDR1 is MNHEY and CDR2 is SMNVEV (reference sequence). With 5 bases removed from V and 4 bases from J, the gap between germline ends came to 11 bases. The CDR3 has 13 residues. The CDR3 DNA reads TGTGCCAGCAGTACCCCAGGAAGAGAGACCCAGTACTTC. Protein product: CASSTPGRETQYF.

The J gene is TRBJ1-3, the V gene TRBV7-6, with D possibly TRBD1 on 5 matching bases. This CDR3 is built from 16 residues. V dropped 4 bases and J dropped 0 bases, with 13 bases sitting between them. CDR1 is SGHVS and CDR2 is FNYEAQ in the germline V gene. CDR3 nucleotides: TGTGCCAGCAGCTCAACGACAGCCCGCTCTGGAAACACCATATATTTT. The encoded protein is CASSSTTARSGNTIYF.

This chain connects TRBV7-2 to TRBJ2-5; D remains unclear. In germline, CDR1 is SGHTA, CDR2 FQGNSA. The CDR3 loop spans 11 amino acids. V lost 4 bases to trimming and J lost 5 bases, with 5 bases between them. CDR3 region: CASSSRETQYF. CDR3 DNA: TGTGCCAGCAGCTCGCGGGAGACCCAGTACTTC.